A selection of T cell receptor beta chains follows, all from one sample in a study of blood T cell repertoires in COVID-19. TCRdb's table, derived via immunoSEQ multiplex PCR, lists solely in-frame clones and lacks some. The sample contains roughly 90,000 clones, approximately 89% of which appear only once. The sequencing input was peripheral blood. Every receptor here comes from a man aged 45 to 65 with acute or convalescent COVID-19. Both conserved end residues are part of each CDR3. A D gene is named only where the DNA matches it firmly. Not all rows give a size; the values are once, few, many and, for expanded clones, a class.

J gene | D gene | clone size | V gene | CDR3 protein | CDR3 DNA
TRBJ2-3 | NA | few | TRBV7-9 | CASSPGDWKGRGPDTQYF | TGTGCCAGCAGCCCTGGGGACTGGAAAGGTCGGGGCCCAGATACGCAGTATTTT
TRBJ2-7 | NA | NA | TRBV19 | CASSIKSSAHEQYF | TGTGCCAGTAGTATAAAGAGCTCCGCTCACGAGCAGTACTTC
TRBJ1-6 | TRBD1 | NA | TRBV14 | CASSQPLGTGGSPLHF | TGTGCCAGCAGCCAACCCCTGGGGACAGGGGGGTCACCCCTCCACTTT
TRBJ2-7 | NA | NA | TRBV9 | CASSADRSSYEQYF | TGTGCCAGCAGCGCAGACAGGTCCTCCTACGAGCAGTACTTC
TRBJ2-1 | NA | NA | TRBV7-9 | CASSLVSSSYNEQFF | TGTGCCAGCAGCTTAGTTTCGAGCTCCTACAATGAGCAGTTCTTC
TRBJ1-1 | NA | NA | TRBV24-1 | CATSGSGENTEAFF | TGTGCCACCAGTGGTTCAGGGGAGAACACTGAAGCTTTCTTT
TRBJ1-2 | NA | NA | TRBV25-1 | CASTPLGGANYGYTF | TGTGCCAGCACCCCACTCGGGGGAGCTAACTATGGCTACACCTTC
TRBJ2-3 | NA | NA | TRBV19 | CASGTPDTQYF | TGTGCCAGCGGGACTCCAGATACGCAGTATTTT
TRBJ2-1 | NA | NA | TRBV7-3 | CASSLGGAVYNEQFF | TGTGCCAGCAGCTTAGGCGGAGCCGTCTACAATGAGCAGTTCTTC
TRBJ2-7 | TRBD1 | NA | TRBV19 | CASSSPHRGNIYEQYF | TGTGCCAGTAGTTCACCGCACAGGGGAAACATCTACGAGCAGTACTTC
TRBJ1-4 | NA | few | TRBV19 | CASSIEVEEKLFF | TGTGCCAGTAGTATCGAAGTAGAAGAAAAACTGTTTTTT
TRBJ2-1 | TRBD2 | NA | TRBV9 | CASSVDGSGTREQFF | TGTGCCAGCAGCGTAGATGGTAGCGGGACCCGTGAGCAGTTCTTC
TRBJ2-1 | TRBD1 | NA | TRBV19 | CASRQGWARSYNEQFF | TGTGCCAGTAGACAGGGGTGGGCGAGATCCTACAATGAGCAGTTCTTC
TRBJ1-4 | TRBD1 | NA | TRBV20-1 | CSASRDSREKLFF | TGCAGTGCTAGTAGGGACAGTAGGGAAAAACTGTTTTTT
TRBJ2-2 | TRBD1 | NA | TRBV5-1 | CASSFGTGGILGTGELFF | TGCGCCAGCAGCTTCGGGACAGGGGGCATTTTAGGAACCGGGGAGCTGTTTTTT
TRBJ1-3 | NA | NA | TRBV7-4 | CASSSQATRLSGNTIYF | TGTGCCAGCAGCTCCCAGGCCACGCGCCTCTCTGGAAACACCATATATTTT
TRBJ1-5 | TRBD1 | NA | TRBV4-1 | CASSGDGTGSQPQHF | TGCGCCAGCAGCGGAGACGGGACAGGGAGTCAGCCCCAGCATTTT
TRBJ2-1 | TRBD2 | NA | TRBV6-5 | CASRVAGVNEQFF | TGTGCCAGCAGGGTAGCGGGAGTTAATGAGCAGTTCTTC
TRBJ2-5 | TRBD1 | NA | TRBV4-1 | CASSQKILTGAQTQYF | TGCGCCAGCAGCCAAAAGATCCTTACAGGGGCGCAGACCCAGTACTTC
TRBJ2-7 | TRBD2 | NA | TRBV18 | CASSPGTSEIYEQYF | TGTGCCAGCTCACCCGGGACTAGCGAGATCTACGAGCAGTACTTC
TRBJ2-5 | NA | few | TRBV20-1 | CSASIKEAQYF | TGCAGTGCTAGTATTAAGGAGGCCCAGTACTTC
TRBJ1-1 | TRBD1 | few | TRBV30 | CAWNTGAMNTEAFF | TGTGCCTGGAACACAGGGGCAATGAACACTGAAGCTTTCTTT
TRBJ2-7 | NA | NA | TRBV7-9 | CASSLGSPRSYEQYF | TGTGCCAGCAGCTTAGGGTCCCCGCGCTCCTACGAGCAGTACTTC
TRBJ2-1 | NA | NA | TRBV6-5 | CASRRANSYNEQFF | TGTGCCAGCCGGAGGGCTAACTCCTACAATGAGCAGTTCTTC
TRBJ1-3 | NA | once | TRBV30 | CAWSPGVAGNTIYF | TGTGCCTGGAGCCCGGGAGTGGCTGGAAACACCATATATTTT